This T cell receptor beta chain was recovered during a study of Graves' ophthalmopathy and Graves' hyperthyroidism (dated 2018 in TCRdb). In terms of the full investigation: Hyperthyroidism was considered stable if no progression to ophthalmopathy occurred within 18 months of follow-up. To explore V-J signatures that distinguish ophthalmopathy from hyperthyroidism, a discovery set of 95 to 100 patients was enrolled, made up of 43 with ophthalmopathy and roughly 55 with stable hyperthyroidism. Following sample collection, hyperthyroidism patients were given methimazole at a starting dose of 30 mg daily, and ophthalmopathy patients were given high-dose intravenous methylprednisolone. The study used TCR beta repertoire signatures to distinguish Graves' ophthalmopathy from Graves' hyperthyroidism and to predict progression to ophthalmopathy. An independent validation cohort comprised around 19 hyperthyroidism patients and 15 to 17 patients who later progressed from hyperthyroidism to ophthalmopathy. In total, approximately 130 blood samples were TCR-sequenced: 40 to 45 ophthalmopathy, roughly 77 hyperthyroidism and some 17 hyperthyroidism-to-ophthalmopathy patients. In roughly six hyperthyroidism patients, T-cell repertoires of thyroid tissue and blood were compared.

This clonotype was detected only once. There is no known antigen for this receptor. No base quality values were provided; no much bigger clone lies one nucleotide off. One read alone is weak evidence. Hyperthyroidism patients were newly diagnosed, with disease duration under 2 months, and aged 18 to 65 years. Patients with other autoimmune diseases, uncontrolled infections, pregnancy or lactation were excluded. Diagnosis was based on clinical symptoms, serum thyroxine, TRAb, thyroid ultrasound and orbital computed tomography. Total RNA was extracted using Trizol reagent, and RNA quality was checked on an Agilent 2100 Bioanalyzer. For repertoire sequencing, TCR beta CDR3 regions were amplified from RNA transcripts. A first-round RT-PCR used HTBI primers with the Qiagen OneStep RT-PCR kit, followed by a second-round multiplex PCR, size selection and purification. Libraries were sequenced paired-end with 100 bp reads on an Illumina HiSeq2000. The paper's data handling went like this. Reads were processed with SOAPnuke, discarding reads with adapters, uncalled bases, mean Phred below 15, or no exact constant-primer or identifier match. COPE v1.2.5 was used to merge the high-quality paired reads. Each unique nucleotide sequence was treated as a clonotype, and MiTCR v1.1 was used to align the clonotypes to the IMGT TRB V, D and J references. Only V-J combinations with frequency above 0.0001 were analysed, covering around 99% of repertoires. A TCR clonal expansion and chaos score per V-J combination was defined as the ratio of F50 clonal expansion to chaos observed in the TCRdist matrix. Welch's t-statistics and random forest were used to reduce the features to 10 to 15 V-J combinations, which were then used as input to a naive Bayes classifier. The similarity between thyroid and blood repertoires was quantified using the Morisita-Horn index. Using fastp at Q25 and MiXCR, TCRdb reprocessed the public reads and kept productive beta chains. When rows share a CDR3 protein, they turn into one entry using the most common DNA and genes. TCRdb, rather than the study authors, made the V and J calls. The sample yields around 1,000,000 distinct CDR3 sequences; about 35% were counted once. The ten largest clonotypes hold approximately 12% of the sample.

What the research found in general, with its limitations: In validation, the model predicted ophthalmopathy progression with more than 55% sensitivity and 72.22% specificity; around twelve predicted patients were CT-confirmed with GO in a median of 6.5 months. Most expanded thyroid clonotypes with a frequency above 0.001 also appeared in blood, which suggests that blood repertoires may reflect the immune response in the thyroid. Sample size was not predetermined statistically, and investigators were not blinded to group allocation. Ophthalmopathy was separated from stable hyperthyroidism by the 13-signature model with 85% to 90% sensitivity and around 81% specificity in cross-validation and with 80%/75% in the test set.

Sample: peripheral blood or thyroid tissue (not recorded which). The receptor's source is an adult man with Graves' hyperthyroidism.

The CDR3 loop reads CSARDRAGGDYGYTF. The bases are TGCAGTGCTAGAGATAGGGCAGGGGGAGACTATGGCTACACCTTC. The V and J segments used are TRBV20-1 and TRBJ1-2, and TRBD1 matches 7 of the central bases. At the junction V is shortened by 0 bases and J by 3 bases; bases outside the gene matches: 7. The CDR3 sequence holds 15 residues, the cysteine and phenylalanine included. Left in the record is the CDR3 DNA by itself, 45 bases read in frame from the first base. The germline V gene (reference sequence) provides CDR1 DFQATT and CDR2 SNEGSKA.